This T cell receptor beta chain was observed in a study of cytomegalovirus exposure and HLA in healthy donors (dated by TCRdb to the late 2010s). About the study as a whole: In an earlier analysis of approximately 640 of the donors, 276 Gb of sequence data and 100 million or so unique TCR beta sequences from roughly 190 million T cells were reported. About 280 gigabases of sequencing data and around 87 million unique TCR sequences were included in an early release covering several hundred HLA-typed donors. The genetic ancestry cluster associated with self-reported Caucasian donors included roughly four fifths of the roughly 380 genotyped donors. The study was designed to test whether signatures of past pathogen exposure could be identified by cataloging public T cell receptors. The study used immunosequencing to profile the T cell repertoires of about 670 subjects and linked those repertoires to cytomegalovirus serostatus. Along with the approximately 670-subject first cohort, a separate validation cohort of 120 different subjects was used. To predict cytomegalovirus infection status, the study combined high-throughput TCR immunosequencing, statistical association of individual TCRs with disease status, and machine learning. A later analysis re-analyzed previously published TCR beta repertoires from several hundred donors and added high-resolution HLA genotyping to study TCR occurrence patterns. In the later analysis, no new phenotypic data were used to find candidate immune exposures; instead, reliance was placed on TCR beta sequences and their occurrence across donors. An earlier analysis of around 580 of the donors used high-throughput TCR beta sequencing to judge whether each TCR beta V gene segment behaved as functional or pseudogenic. Donor age, sex, ethnicity and CMV serostatus were collected together with the repertoire data. In a later genetic analysis, genome-wide SNP genotypes for about 55% of the roughly 700 donors were used, and that subset was treated as a discovery cohort. All discovery cohort repertoires had been generated on a single sequencing platform. Class I and class II HLA loci were covered by the typing at four-digit resolution. Typing coverage differed by locus: A, B, C, DRB1 and DQB1 were typed in about 620-630 donors, DQA1 in 522, DPA1 in approximately 600, and DPB1 in approximately 450. About five DR-DQ haplotypes were treated as single units for association and clustering because of strong linkage in the cohort. On average, around 200,000 unique TCR beta nucleotide sequences were sequenced per donor among roughly 430 genotyped donors of the cohort, with roughly 19% of those sequences being non-productive. General study outcomes and caveats: A later analysis associated 17,000 or so TCR beta sequences with specific HLA alleles at a false discovery rate of 0.05. Compared with the roughly 670-donor mean, donors in an Asian-associated ancestry cluster had fewer N-insertions in productive TCRs, according to a later genetic analysis. Compared with equally common non-associated chains, HLA-associated TCR beta chains in a later analysis were more clonally expanded and had lower generation probabilities. The authors suggested that the approach could potentially be generalized to other disease states and immunological phenotypes. A total of 150 to 200 TCR beta chains were listed by the study as associated with cytomegalovirus. According to a later analysis, most CMV-associated TCR beta chains appeared to be HLA-restricted, and the HLA associations seemed to be driven largely by CMV exposure. Correlated functional status among segregating V segments might be attributable to linkage disequilibrium, but an unknown experimental factor could not be ruled out. Because the 87-base-pair reads could not distinguish some IMGT-functional V segments, including TRBV6-2 and TRBV6-3, those segments were excluded. According to a later analysis, TCR association rates differed among HLA loci, with DRB1 alleles showing the most associated TCRs and HLA-C alleles showing the fewest. The earlier analysis of fewer than 750 of the donors excluded some 15 rarely observed V segments, including chromosome 9 orphons, because counts were too low. Because some donors lacked HLA typing at each locus, the association tests relied only on the typed subset. In an earlier analysis of a few hundred of the donors, most TCR beta V segments were observed in productive rearrangements about 87% or about 30% of the time, broadly matching IMGT annotations. Several of the top co-occurrence clusters appeared to be linked to parvovirus B19, influenza, CMV and Epstein-Barr virus, according to a later analysis. Strong co-occurrence of HLA alleles, especially DR and DQ, made assigning TCR associations to individual alleles difficult. While some public TCRs were present in many individuals, most TCR sequences turned up only very rarely across donors. A further reported finding was that TCR beta sequences accurately predicted the HLA-A and HLA-B alleles for most subjects in the first cohort. A group of highly shared sequence variants was considered likely to be a technical artifact of the sequencing pipeline. Cytomegalovirus status was reported to be diagnosed by the classifier with high specificity and sensitivity in both the original and validation cohorts. An association between a missense DCLRE1C variant and V-gene and J-gene trimming of TCR beta chains was found in a later genetic analysis and replicated in an independent cohort. The only immune exposure information available for the cohort was CMV serostatus. Roughly uniform sequencing depth across donors was assumed in presence/absence analyses, although this assumption may not hold. In vitro tests confirmed that a few of the cytomegalovirus-associated TCR beta chains recognize cytomegalovirus antigens. In this cohort, only TCR beta chains were sequenced, and detectable features were limited by the absence of alpha or paired-chain data.

The cohort was made up of roughly 670 healthy bone marrow donors. All cohort members were sampled while nominally healthy, although unrecorded immune exposures were likely present. The donor was CMV seronegative and belonged to the group of more than 300 seronegative cohort members. Every donor gave a peripheral blood sample, and the peripheral blood mononuclear cells from that sample were used for TCR beta sequencing. The Qiagen DNeasy Blood Extraction Kit was used to extract genomic DNA from the blood cell samples. To prepare the library, the immunoSEQ multiplex PCR assay was applied. For the multiplex PCR, a mixture combining 60 forward primers for TCR Vbeta segments and 13 reverse primers for TCR Jbeta segments was used. The CDR3 region of rearranged TCR beta genes was amplified from genomic DNA with a multiplex PCR assay. On the Illumina HiSeq System, the amplified TCR beta libraries were sequenced as 87-base-pair reads. Turning to the authors' computational methods: A later analysis counted about 80 million unique TCR beta chains across the 670 or so repertoires, and some 12 million of these chains were shared by at least two donors. To remove PCR and sequencing errors, raw reads were error-corrected and collapsed into unique sequences using a nearest-neighbor algorithm that merged closely related sequences. Alignment of CDR3 sequences to IMGT reference sequences was used to assign V, D and J gene segments. Each retained sequence needed at least a six-nucleotide match to both a V gene segment and a J gene segment. Rearrangements were called productive when the CDR3 lacked stop codons and stayed in frame with V and J; all others were non-productive. CDR3 was defined by IMGT convention, running from the second conserved V-encoded cysteine to the conserved J-encoded phenylalanine. The earlier analysis of about 500 of the donors excluded sequences that lacked an unambiguous match to a single V gene segment. In an earlier analysis of several hundred of the donors, V segments were called functional above 56.7% productive rearrangements and were called segregating when the between-donor standard deviation exceeded 5%. A statistical classification framework was built to diagnose cytomegalovirus status from the catalog of TCR beta chain sequences. In a later analysis, V and J genes were assigned by comparing TCR nucleotide sequences against IMGT/GENE-DB human TR gene sequences. Using the TCRdist pipeline, a later analysis assigned CDR3 sequences along with most-parsimonious VDJ recombination scenarios. In a later analysis, every TCR beta chain was defined by the combination of its CDR3 amino acid sequence and its V-gene family, and reads without a unique V-gene family were dropped. To address suspected cross-contamination and a sequencing artifact, a later analysis removed under 600 highly shared, low-generation-probability nucleotide sequences. In a later analysis, a clonal expansion index was calculated for each public chain from normalized within-repertoire ranks of inferred template counts. A later analysis computed generation probabilities with a VDJ recombination model fitted to out-of-frame rearrangements, and checked the results against IGoR. In a later analysis, hypergeometric tests were used to score TCR-TCR, TCR-HLA and TCR-CMV co-occurrence, with a repertoire-size bias correction applied to TCR pairs. A later analysis estimated false discovery rates by permuting HLA or CMV assignments 20 times. In a later analysis, co-occurring TCRs were grouped with DBSCAN, and TCRdist sequence similarity was added when clustering was performed within HLA-allele-positive subsets. Co-occurrence clustering excluded repertoires with fewer than 30,000 or more than 120,000 public chains, plus five with anomalous nucleotide sharing. In TCRdb, the immuneACCESS table is reduced to in-frame sequences with V and J assigned. These tables do not hold every clone; where another copy was compared, an unresolved V gene accounts for under half, and the others remain unexplained. The V and J calls and clone size come from that table; D and trimming were worked out from the DNA. The sample table holds 200,000 to 250,000 clones, of which 78% were seen once. The ten largest clonotypes hold about 3.8% of the sample.

Notes on this clone: Its antigen remains unidentified. Base qualities are not provided; no much larger clone lies one nucleotide away.

V gives up 0 bases and J gives up 5 bases, and the segment between their germline ends measures 14 bases. Sequences SGHDT (CDR1) and YYEEEE (CDR2) are obtained from the germline V gene. Reading from cysteine to phenylalanine, the CDR3 counts 15 amino acids. Only the CDR3 DNA is retained, 45 bases long and in frame from the first base. Sequencing used PBMCs. This TCR was sampled from a male donor in good health and CMV-seronegative. The chain was built from TRBV5-6 and TRBJ2-5, with TRBD2 tentatively as D gene (6 bases match). CDR3 region: CASSLGQGGPETQYF. In nucleotide form, the sequence is TGTGCCAGCAGCTTGGGGCAGGGAGGACCCGAGACCCAGTACTTC.